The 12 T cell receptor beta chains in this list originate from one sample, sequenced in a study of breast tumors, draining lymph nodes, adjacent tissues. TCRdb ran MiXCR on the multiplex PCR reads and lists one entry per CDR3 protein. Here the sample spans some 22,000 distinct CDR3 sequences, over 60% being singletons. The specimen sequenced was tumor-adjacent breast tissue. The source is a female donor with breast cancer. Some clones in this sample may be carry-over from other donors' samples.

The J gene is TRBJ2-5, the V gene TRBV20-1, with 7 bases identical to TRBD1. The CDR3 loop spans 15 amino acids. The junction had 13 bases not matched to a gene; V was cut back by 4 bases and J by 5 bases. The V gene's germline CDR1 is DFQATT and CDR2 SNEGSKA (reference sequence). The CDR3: CSAIRGGAVAETQYF. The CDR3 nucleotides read TGCAGTGCTATCCGAGGGGGCGCCGTTGCGGAGACCCAGTACTTC.

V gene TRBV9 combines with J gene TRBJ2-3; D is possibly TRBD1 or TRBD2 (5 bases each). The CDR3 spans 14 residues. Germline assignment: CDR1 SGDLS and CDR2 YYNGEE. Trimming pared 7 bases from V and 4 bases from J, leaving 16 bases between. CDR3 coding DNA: TGTGCCAGCGCTCCGGGACGATACGCAGATACGCAGTATTTT. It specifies CASAPGRYADTQYF. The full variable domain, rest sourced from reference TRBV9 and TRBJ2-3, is DSGVTQTPKHLITATGQRVTLRCSPRSGDLSVYWYQQSLDQGLQFLIQYYNGEERAKGNILERFSAQQFPDLHSELNLSSLELGDSALYFCASAPGRYADTQYFGPGTRLTVL.

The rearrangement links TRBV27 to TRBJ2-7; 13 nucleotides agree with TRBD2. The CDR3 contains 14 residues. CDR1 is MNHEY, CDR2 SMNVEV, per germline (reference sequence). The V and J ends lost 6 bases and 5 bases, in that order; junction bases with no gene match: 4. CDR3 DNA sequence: TGTGCCAGCAGACTAGCGGGAGGGCCAAACGAGCAGTACTTC. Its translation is CASRLAGGPNEQYF.

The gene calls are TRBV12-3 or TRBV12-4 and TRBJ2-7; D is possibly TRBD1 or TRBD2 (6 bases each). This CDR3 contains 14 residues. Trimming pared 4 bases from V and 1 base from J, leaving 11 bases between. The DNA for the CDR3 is TGTGCCAGCAGTTGGGGGGCGCAGTCCTACGAGCAGTACTTC. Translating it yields CASSWGAQSYEQYF.

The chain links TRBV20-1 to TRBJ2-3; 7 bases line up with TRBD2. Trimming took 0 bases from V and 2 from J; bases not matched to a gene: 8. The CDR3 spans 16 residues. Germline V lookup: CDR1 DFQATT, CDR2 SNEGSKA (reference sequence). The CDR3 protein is CSAREAGERYTDTQYF. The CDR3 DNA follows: TGCAGTGCTAGAGAGGCGGGAGAGCGATACACAGATACGCAGTATTTT.

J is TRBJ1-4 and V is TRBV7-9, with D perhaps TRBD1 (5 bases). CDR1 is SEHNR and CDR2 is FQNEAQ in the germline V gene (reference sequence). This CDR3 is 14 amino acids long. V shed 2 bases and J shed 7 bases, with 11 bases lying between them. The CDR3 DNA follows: TGTGCCAGCAGCTTAAGTGGGGCAGGTGAAAAACTGTTTTTT. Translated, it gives CASSLSGAGEKLFF.

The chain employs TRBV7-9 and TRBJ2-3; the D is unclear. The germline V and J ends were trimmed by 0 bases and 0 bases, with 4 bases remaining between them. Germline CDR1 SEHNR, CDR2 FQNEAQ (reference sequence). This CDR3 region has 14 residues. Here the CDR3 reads CASSLAGSTDTQYF. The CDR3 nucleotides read TGTGCCAGCAGCTTAGCGGGCAGCACAGATACGCAGTATTTT.

The CDR3, as DNA: TGTGCCAGCAGCTTGACAGGGGTGGACTACGAGCAGTACTTC. As protein: CASSLTGVDYEQYF. This rearrangement joins TRBV7-2 to TRBJ2-7, with 8 bases aligning to TRBD1. CDR1 SGHTA and CDR2 FQGNSA come from the germline V gene. With 3 bases clipped from V and 3 bases from J, the junction kept 4 bases outside the gene matches. The length of the CDR3 is 14 residues.

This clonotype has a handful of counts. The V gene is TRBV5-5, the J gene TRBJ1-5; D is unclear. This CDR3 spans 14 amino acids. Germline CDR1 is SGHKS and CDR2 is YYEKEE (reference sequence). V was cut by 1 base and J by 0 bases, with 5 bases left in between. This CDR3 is CASSLLYSNQPQHF. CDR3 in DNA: TGTGCCAGCAGCTTGCTCTATAGCAATCAGCCCCAGCATTTT.

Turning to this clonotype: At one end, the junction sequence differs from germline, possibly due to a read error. CDR3 nucleotide sequence: TGTGCCAGCAGAGCCCGGGACAGGGGGCTCTGTGGCTGCACCTTC. It translates to CASRARDRGLCGCTF. This sequence joins TRBV6-4 and TRBJ1-2, with 12 bases aligning to TRBD1. This CDR3 is 15 amino acids long. Germline V gives CDR1 MRHNA, CDR2 SNTAGT.

The CDR3: CASSLTLRSAGGFNEQFF. CDR3 nucleotide sequence: TGTGCCAGCAGCTTAACCCTCCGGTCAGCGGGAGGTTTCAATGAGCAGTTCTTC. The gene calls are TRBV11-3 and TRBJ2-1; 9 bases fit TRBD2. Germline V CDR1 and CDR2: SGHNT, YENEEA. The CDR3 has 18 amino acids. V lost 2 bases and J lost 6; bases outside the gene matches: 14.

The CDR3 sequence: CASSQDGYSPLHF. The DNA of the CDR3 is TGTGCCAGCAGCCAAGACGGGTATTCACCCCTCCACTTT. The chain is built from TRBV14 and TRBJ1-6; D not resolved. The CDR3 length is 13 residues. Germline-derived CDR1 and CDR2 are SGHDN and FVKESK. Trimming took off 0 bases at V and 8 bases at J, with 5 bases between the two ends.